The following is a TCR beta chain sequence with its context. Its antigen is unidentified. The V and J ends lost 5 bases and 5 bases respectively, with 21 bases between them. This CDR3 has 16 amino acids. Per germline, CDR1 SEHNR and CDR2 FQNEAQ (reference sequence). Profiling relied on immunoSEQ multiplex PCR, and the TCRdb table lists in-frame clones only, not all of them. The table lists about 140,000 clones, roughly 89% of them singletons. The data originate from a study of T cell responses to AZD1222 COVID-19 vaccine. Points from the study as a whole: The sample set comprised mostly white British donors with more females, and clonal diversity was possibly underestimated. Spike-specific TCR depth and breadth grew after two AZD1222 doses.

This material consisted of peripheral blood, taken on day 0 of AZD1222 vaccination. This receptor was identified in an adult in good health. The chain links TRBV7-9 to TRBJ1-1, with D tentatively TRBD1 (6 bases). The CDR3 region has the DNA TGTGCCAGCAGCCCCCTTCCCGGCCAGGGGCGGACTGAAGCTTTCTTT. Translating gives CASSPLPGQGRTEAFF.